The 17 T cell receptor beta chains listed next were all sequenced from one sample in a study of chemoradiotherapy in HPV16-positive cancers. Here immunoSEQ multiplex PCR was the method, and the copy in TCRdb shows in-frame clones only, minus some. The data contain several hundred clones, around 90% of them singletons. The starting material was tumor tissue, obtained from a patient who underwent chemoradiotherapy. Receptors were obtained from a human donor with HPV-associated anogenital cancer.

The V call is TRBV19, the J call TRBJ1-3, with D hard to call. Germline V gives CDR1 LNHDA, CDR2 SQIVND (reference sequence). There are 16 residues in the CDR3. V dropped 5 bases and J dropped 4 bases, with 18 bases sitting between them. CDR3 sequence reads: CASSSGPTTTGNTIYF. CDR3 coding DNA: TGTGCCAGTAGTTCCGGACCCACCACCACCGGAAACACCATATATTTT.

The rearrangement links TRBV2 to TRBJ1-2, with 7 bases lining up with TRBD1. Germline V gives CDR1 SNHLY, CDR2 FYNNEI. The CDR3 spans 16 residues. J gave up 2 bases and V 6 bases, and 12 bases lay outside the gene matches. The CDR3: CASRTGSSTGNYGYTF. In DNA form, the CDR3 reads TGTGCCAGCAGAACCGGCTCCTCGACAGGGAACTATGGCTACACCTTC.

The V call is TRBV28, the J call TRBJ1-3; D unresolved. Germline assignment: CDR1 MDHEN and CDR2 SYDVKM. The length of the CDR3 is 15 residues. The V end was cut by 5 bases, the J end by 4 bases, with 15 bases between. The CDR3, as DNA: TGTGCCAGCAGTGCAGAGACATTCACCGGAAACACCATATATTTT. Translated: CASSAETFTGNTIYF.

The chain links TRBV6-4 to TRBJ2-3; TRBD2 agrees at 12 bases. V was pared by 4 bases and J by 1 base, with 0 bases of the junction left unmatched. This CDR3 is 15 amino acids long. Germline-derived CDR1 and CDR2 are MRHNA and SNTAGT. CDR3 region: CASSGTSGGTDTQYF. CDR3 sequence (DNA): TGTGCCAGCAGTGGGACTAGCGGGGGCACAGATACGCAGTATTTT.

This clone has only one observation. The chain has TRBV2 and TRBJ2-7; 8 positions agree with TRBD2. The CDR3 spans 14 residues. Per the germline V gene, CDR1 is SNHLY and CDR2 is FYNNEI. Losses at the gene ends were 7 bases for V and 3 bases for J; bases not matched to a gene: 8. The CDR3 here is CASTRSGGYYEQYF. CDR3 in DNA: TGTGCCAGCACGCGGAGCGGGGGCTACTACGAGCAGTACTTC.

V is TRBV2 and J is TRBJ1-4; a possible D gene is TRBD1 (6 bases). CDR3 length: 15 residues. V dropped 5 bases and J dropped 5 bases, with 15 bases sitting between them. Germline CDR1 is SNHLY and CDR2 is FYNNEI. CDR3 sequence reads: CASSPLWGRNEKLFF. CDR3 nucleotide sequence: TGTGCCAGCAGTCCTCTTTGGGGGCGAAATGAAAAACTGTTTTTT.

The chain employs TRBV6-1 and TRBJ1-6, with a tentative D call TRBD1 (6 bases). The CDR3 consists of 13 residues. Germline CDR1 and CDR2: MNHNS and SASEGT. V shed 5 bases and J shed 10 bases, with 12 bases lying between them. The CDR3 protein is CASSNRVDSPLHF. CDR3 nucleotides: TGTGCCAGCAGTAACAGGGTGGACTCACCCCTCCACTTT.

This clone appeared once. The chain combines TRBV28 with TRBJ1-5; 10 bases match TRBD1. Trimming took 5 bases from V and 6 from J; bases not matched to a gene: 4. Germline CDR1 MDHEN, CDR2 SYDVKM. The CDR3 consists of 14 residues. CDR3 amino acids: CASSTDRGAQPQHF. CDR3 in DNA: TGTGCCAGCAGTACGGACAGGGGGGCTCAGCCCCAGCATTTT.

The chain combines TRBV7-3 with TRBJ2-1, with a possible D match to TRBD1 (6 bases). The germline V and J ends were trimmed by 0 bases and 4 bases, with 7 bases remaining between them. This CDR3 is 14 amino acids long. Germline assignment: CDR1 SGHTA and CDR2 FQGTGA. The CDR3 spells CASSLTDSYNEQFF. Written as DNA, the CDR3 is TGTGCCAGCAGCTTAACGGACAGTTACAATGAGCAGTTCTTC.

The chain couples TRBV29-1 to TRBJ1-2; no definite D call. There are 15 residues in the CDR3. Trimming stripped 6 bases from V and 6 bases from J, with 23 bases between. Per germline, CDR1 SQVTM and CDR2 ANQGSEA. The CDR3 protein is CSVTADSLGAHGYTF. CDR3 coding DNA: TGCAGCGTGACGGCGGATTCACTGGGCGCGCATGGCTACACCTTC.

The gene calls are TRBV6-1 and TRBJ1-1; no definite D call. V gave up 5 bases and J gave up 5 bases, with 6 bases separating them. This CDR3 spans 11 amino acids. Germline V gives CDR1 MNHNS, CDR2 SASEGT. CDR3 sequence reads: CASSPGTEAFF. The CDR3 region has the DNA TGTGCCAGCAGTCCCGGGACTGAAGCTTTCTTT.

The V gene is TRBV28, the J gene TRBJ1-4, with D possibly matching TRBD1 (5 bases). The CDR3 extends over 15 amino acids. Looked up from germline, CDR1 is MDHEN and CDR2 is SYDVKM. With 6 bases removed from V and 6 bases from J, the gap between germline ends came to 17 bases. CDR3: CASSSNGAGDEKLFF. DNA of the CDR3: TGTGCCAGCAGCTCAAACGGAGCGGGGGATGAAAAACTGTTTTTT.

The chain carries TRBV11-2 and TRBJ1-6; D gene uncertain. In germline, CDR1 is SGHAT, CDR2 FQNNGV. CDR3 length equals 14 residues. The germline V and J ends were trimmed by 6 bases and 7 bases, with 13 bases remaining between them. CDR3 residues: CASSPAGSNSPLHF. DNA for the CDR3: TGTGCCAGCAGTCCCGCAGGTTCCAATTCACCCCTCCACTTT.

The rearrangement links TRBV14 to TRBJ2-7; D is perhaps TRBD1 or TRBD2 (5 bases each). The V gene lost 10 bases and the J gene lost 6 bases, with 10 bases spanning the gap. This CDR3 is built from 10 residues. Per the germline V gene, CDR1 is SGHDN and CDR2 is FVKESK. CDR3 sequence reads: CATGAGEQYF. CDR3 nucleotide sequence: TGTGCCACCGGGGCGGGCGAGCAGTACTTC.

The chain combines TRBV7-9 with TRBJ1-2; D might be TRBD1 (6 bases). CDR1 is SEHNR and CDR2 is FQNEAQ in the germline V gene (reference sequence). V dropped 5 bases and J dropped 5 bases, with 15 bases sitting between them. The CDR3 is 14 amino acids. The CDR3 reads CASSPAGTNYGYTF. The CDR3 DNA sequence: TGTGCCAGCAGCCCCGCCGGGACAAATTATGGCTACACCTTC. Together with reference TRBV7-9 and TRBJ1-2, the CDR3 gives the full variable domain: DTGVSQNPRHKITKRGQNVTFRCDPISEHNRLYWYRQTLGQGPEFLTYFQNEAQLEKSRLLSDRFSAERPKGSFSTLEIQRTEQGDSAMYLCASSPAGTNYGYTFGSGTRLTVV.

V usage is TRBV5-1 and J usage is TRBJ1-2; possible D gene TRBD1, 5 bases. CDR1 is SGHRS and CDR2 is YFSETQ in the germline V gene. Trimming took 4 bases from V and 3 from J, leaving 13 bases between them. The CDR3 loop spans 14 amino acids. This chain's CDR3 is CASSPGLSDYGYTF. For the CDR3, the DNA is TGCGCCAGCAGCCCGGGACTTTCGGACTATGGCTACACCTTC.

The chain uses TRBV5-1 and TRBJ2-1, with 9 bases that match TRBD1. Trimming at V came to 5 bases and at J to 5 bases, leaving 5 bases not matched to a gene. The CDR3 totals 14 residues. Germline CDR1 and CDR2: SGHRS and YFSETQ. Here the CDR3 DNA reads TGCGCCAGCAGTACAGGGGGCCCAAACAATGAGCAGTTCTTC. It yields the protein CASSTGGPNNEQFF.